This entry is about one TCR beta chain. What it binds is not known. The data belong to a study of cytomegalovirus exposure and HLA in healthy donors. Overall study: Drawn from HLA-typed donors, about 82 million unique TCRs were held in an early data release.

PCR primers comprised 60 Vbeta and 13 Jbeta primers. Authors' analysis steps: Later reanalysis found around 80 million unique TCR beta chains, around 10 million of them shared. Libraries were prepared by immunoSEQ multiplex PCR; TCRdb keeps only in-frame clonotypes and omits some of them. V and J calls and clone size follow that table, whereas D and trimming were derived from the DNA. This table has fewer than 100,000 clones, around 80% appearing once. Notes on the study in general: Fewer N-insertions than the roughly 700-donor mean were reportedly shown by an Asian-associated ancestry cluster in a later analysis. Overall, roughly 150 TCR beta chains were annotated as cytomegalovirus-associated.

Germline V gene data show CDR1 as MNHEY and CDR2 as SMNVEV (reference sequence). CDR3 length: 19 amino acids. The V gene lost 0 bases and the J gene lost 4 bases, with 22 bases spanning the gap. This TCR came from a male donor in good health and CMV-seropositive. The chain carries TRBV27 and TRBJ2-1; no clear D gene. The sample consisted of PBMCs. This chain's CDR3 is CASSLSSPVAVSPYNEQFF. Written as DNA, the CDR3 is TGTGCCAGCAGTTTATCATCCCCCGTGGCAGTTTCACCTTACAATGAGCAGTTCTTC.